Listed here are 6 T cell receptor beta chains from one sample, sequenced in a study of shared clonotypes between healthy human individuals. TCRdb's table, derived via immunoSEQ multiplex PCR, lists solely in-frame clones and lacks some. The table includes about 1 million clones, more than 65% detected once. The sequenced material came from memory CD4+ T cells sorted from blood. Subset described: CD45RA-negative fraction. Receptor source: a man aged 18-30 years in good health.

The chain employs TRBV6-1 and TRBJ1-2; perhaps TRBD1 as D (6 bases). The V gene lost 6 bases and the J gene lost 1 base, with 9 bases spanning the gap. CDR1 and CDR2 (germline): MNHNS, SASEGT. This CDR3 comprises 13 residues. CDR3 residues: CASSQDSNYGYTF. The CDR3 DNA sequence: TGTGCCAGCAGCCAGGACAGTAACTATGGCTACACCTTC.

This rearrangement joins TRBV14 to TRBJ2-7, with D perhaps TRBD1 (5 bases). The CDR3 covers 14 residues. Germline CDR1 reads SGHDN; CDR2 reads FVKESK. V was cut by 5 bases and J by 2 bases, with 13 bases left in between. The CDR3 sequence: CASSRGYGAYEQYF. The CDR3 region has the DNA TGTGCCAGCAGCAGGGGATATGGCGCCTACGAGCAGTACTTC.

This clone appeared a few times. The V gene is TRBV7-2, the J gene TRBJ1-1; no reliable D call. Trimming took 1 base from V and 0 from J, leaving 12 bases between them. The CDR3 length is 16 residues. Germline V gene data show CDR1 as SGHTA and CDR2 as FQGNSA. The CDR3, as DNA: TGTGCCAGCAGCTTAGAAGGGCGGGCGGTGAACACTGAAGCTTTCTTT. Translated, it gives CASSLEGRAVNTEAFF.

The gene calls are TRBV6-8 and TRBJ1-4; TRBD1 might be the D (5 bases). The CDR3 is 11 residues long. V lost 8 bases and J lost 14, with 15 bases in between. Looked up from germline, CDR1 is MNHGY and CDR2 is SAAAGT. This CDR3 reads CASHRGFWLFF. The DNA for the CDR3 is TGTGCCAGCCATAGGGGATTTTGGCTGTTTTTT.

The V and J genes are TRBV18 and TRBJ2-3, with D uncertain. V lost 4 bases and J lost 2, with 4 bases in between. Germline CDR1 is KGHSH and CDR2 is LQKENI. CDR3 length: 12 amino acids. As DNA, the CDR3 is TGTGCCAGCTCACTACCCACAGATACGCAGTATTTT. Translation: CASSLPTDTQYF.

Only one count was recorded for this clone. This sequence joins TRBV6-5 and TRBJ2-6; no definite D call. Per the germline V gene, CDR1 is MNHEY and CDR2 is SVGAGI. The CDR3 covers 15 residues. V gave up 6 bases and J gave up 0 bases, with 9 bases separating them. This CDR3 reads CASRWGVSGANVLTF. DNA of the CDR3: TGTGCCAGCAGGTGGGGTGTCTCTGGGGCCAACGTCCTGACTTTC.